This T cell receptor beta chain came from a study of STAT5B mutations in CD4+ large granular lymphocyte leukemia. Study observations and caveats: 8/27 top patient clones versus 2/35 control clones were TRBV06-family.

A remark on this clone: The antigen remains undetermined.

The method was immunoSEQ multiplex PCR; TCRdb's version includes in-frame clones alone and lacks a portion of them. The table records about 34,000 clones, approximately 88% of them present only once. The CDR3 sequence is 13 residues long. Germline V gene sequence: CDR1 SGHNT, CDR2 YYREEE (reference sequence). V lost 4 bases to trimming and J lost 3 bases, with 11 bases between them. The chain is built from TRBV5-4 and TRBJ2-7; a possible D gene is TRBD2 (5 bases). Specimen: CD4+ T cells from blood buffy coats. This clonotype was obtained from a human donor in good health. CDR3 residues: CASSPWGDYEQYF. The CDR3 bases are TGTGCCAGCAGCCCTTGGGGAGACTACGAGCAGTACTTC.